Below, 16 T cell receptor beta chains from the same sample are listed, as sequenced in a study of T-cell reconstitution after alpha-beta-depleted transplantation in children. TCRbeta library preparation incorporated unique molecular identifiers. TCRdb redid the calling of the PCR reads with MiXCR, one entry per CDR3 protein. The sample carries about 610,000 distinct CDR3 sequences, under 12% recorded once. Sequenced here: PBMCs from the stem cell graft donor, sampled from the stem cell graft. These receptors originate from a human donor who donated a stem cell graft to a child with acute myeloid leukemia.

The rearrangement joins TRBV7-8 to TRBJ2-7, with 9 bases that match TRBD2. From germline, CDR1 is SGHVS and CDR2 FQNEAQ. This CDR3 spans 18 amino acids. The V gene end was trimmed by 0 bases and the J gene end by 5 bases; junction bases not matched to a gene: 14. CDR3 sequence reads: CASSLAPGGRASINEQYF. CDR3 sequence (DNA): TGTGCCAGCAGCTTAGCGCCCGGCGGGAGGGCCAGTATAAACGAGCAGTACTTC.

In this sample, this clonotype turned up many times. The genes are TRBV9 and TRBJ2-1; either TRBD1 or TRBD2 may supply D (5 bases each). V lost 0 bases and J 0 bases, leaving 16 bases between the germline ends. The CDR3 has 18 amino acids. Per germline, CDR1 SGDLS and CDR2 YYNGEE. CDR3 coding DNA: TGTGCCAGCAGCGTAGGAGTTGGGAGTGGGGGCTCCTACAATGAGCAGTTCTTC. Encoded protein: CASSVGVGSGGSYNEQFF.

This clonotype appeared a few times. This chain connects TRBV9 to TRBJ2-3; 9 bases are a match to TRBD2. CDR1 SGDLS and CDR2 YYNGEE come from the germline V gene. The CDR3 extends over 15 amino acids. J lost 0 bases, V lost 2 bases, and 1 base had no gene match. CDR3 nucleotide sequence: TGTGCCAGCAGCGTGGGGACTAGCAGCACAGATACGCAGTATTTT. Its protein is CASSVGTSSTDTQYF. Full variable domain (rest looked up from reference TRBV9 and TRBJ2-3): DSGVTQTPKHLITATGQRVTLRCSPRSGDLSVYWYQQSLDQGLQFLIQYYNGEERAKGNILERFSAQQFPDLHSELNLSSLELGDSALYFCASSVGTSSTDTQYFGPGTRLTVL.

The gene calls are TRBV12-3 or TRBV12-4 and TRBJ1-4, with D unresolved. Trimming removed 4 bases at V and 7 bases at J, with 10 bases between. The CDR3 totals 13 residues. The CDR3 DNA sequence: TGTGCCAGCAGTTCGCAGGACGGTGAAAAACTGTTTTTT. Its protein is CASSSQDGEKLFF.

This clonotype occurred many times. The J gene is TRBJ1-6, the V gene TRBV5-1; D ambiguous. Trimming shortened V by 4 bases and J by 8 bases, and 10 bases separated the two germline ends. This CDR3 has 13 residues. Per germline, CDR1 SGHRS and CDR2 YFSETQ. The CDR3 region is CASSPLSDSPLHF. The CDR3 DNA follows: TGCGCCAGCAGCCCACTTTCTGATTCACCCCTCCACTTT.

This clonotype was picked up a small number of times. The chain links TRBV5-1 to TRBJ2-3; 10 nucleotides match TRBD2. CDR3 length equals 17 residues. The ends lost 0 bases at V and 2 bases at J; junction bases unmatched: 6. CDR1 SGHRS and CDR2 YFSETQ come from the germline V gene. CDR3 in amino acids: CASSLGGTSALTDTQYF. CDR3 sequence (DNA): TGCGCCAGCAGCTTGGGCGGGACTAGCGCCCTCACAGATACGCAGTATTTT.

A few counts support this clonotype. The J gene is TRBJ2-3, the V gene TRBV20-1; perhaps TRBD2 as D (6 bases). The V and J ends lost 5 bases and 7 bases respectively, with 22 bases between them. CDR1 and CDR2 from the germline V gene are DFQATT and SNEGSKA (reference sequence). This CDR3 region has 15 residues. The CDR3 DNA sequence: TGCAGTGCTCCCACCTGGGACTCCGTGATAAATACGCAGTATTTT. Translated: CSAPTWDSVINTQYF.

The table lists this clonotype with a few counts. This chain connects TRBV29-1 to TRBJ2-1; 7 bases are shared with TRBD2. The CDR3 consists of 12 residues. The germline gives CDR1 SQVTM, CDR2 ANQGSEA. The J segment lost 6 bases and the V segment lost 7 bases, leaving 6 bases of the junction unmatched. CDR3 in DNA: TGCAGCGGAGGGGAGGGGACCAATGAGCAGTTCTTC. Protein sequence: CSGGEGTNEQFF.

Notes on this clonotype: A much larger clonotype is one base distant, so this may be a read error. V is TRBV9 and J is TRBJ2-1; D is tentatively TRBD1 or TRBD2 (5 bases each). This CDR3 spans 13 amino acids. Germline V lookup: CDR1 SGDLS, CDR2 YYNGEE. The CDR3 sequence: CASSVIVGVEQLF. The CDR3 bases are TGTGCCAGCAGCGTAATTGTGGGGGTGGAGCAGCTCTTC.

The DNA for the CDR3 is TGTGCCAGCAGTTTGTACGGACCGGGTGTGGGCGAGCAGTACTTC. It yields the protein CASSLYGPGVGEQYF. The J gene is TRBJ2-7, the V gene TRBV28; no reliable D call. Trimming cost V 3 bases and J 6 bases, with 18 bases left between them. CDR1 and CDR2 (germline): MDHEN, SYDVKM. The CDR3 spans 15 residues.

As to this clonotype: It may be a read error: a sequence one base away is much more abundant. V and J are TRBV6-4 and TRBJ2-2; TRBD2 matches at 9 bases. The CDR3 is 15 amino acids. V dropped 4 bases and J dropped 0; count of bases not matched to a gene: 0. Germline-derived CDR1 and CDR2 are MRHNA and SNTAGT. CDR3 residues: CASSVAGANTGELFF. The DNA of the CDR3 is TGTGCCAGCAGTGTAGCGGGGGCGAACACCGGGGAGCTGTTTTTT.

This clonotype was counted only a few times. The chain employs TRBV5-1 and TRBJ1-1; TRBD1 matches 7 bases. The germline CDR1 and CDR2 sequences are SGHRS and YFSETQ. The CDR3 contains 14 residues. The junction had 11 bases not matched to a gene; V was cut back by 4 bases and J by 8 bases. CDR3 in DNA: TGCGCCAGCAGCGCCGGACAGGATCTCTCCGAAGCTTTCTTT. Its protein product is CASSAGQDLSEAFF.

Only a few counts were recorded for this clonotype. The chain couples TRBV27 to TRBJ2-7; the match to TRBD1 covers 7 bases. This CDR3 region has 14 residues. The V segment lost 6 bases and the J segment 2 bases; nucleotides outside the gene matches: 7. The germline CDR1 and CDR2 sequences are MNHEY and SMNVEV (reference sequence). The CDR3 DNA reads as TGTGCCAGCAGGAACAGGGGTTCCACCTACGAGCAGTACTTC. It specifies CASRNRGSTYEQYF.

The chain employs TRBV12-3 or TRBV12-4 and TRBJ1-2, with D hard to call. CDR3 length: 13 amino acids. Between the trimmed V and J ends, which lost 3 bases and 4 bases, there was a span of 9 bases. The CDR3 is CASSLAASYGYTF. For the CDR3, the DNA is TGTGCCAGCAGTTTGGCAGCCTCCTATGGCTACACCTTC.

This clonotype was counted between two and nine times. This chain joins TRBV20-1 and TRBJ1-5; the match to TRBD1 covers 7 bases. V was pared by 6 bases and J by 6 bases, with 5 bases of the junction left unmatched. Germline CDR1 and CDR2: DFQATT and SNEGSKA (reference sequence). The CDR3 is made up of 12 amino acids. The CDR3 here is CSARGSGQPQHF. The CDR3 DNA reads as TGCAGTGCCAGGGGGTCGGGTCAGCCCCAGCATTTT.

This clonotype was found many times. The chain is built from TRBV5-6 and TRBJ2-5; D gene ambiguous. Germline loops: CDR1 SGHDT, CDR2 YYEEEE. This CDR3 spans 15 amino acids. V was trimmed by 4 bases and J by 1 base, leaving 14 bases between them. The CDR3 DNA reads as TGTGCCAGCAGCCATTTGAAGGGCGGCCAAGAGACCCAGTACTTC. Its translation: CASSHLKGGQETQYF.